The source of this T cell receptor beta chain is a study of T cell responses to AZD1222 COVID-19 vaccine. Some clones are missing from TCRdb's copy, which holds only in-frame ones; the method was immunoSEQ multiplex PCR. The data contain 95,000 to 150,000 clones, approximately 86% of them singletons. Comments on this clone: The antigen is not known.

Study conclusions and caveats: Researchers report vaccine-associated CD4 TCRs spanning spike, with dominance at 160-218 and 743-854. No day 14 peak samples; only post-peak repertoires were characterized. Donors were chiefly white British, with a greater number of females, and clonal diversity was perhaps underestimated. In the spike-specific TCR repertoire, nearly half reportedly target unmutated variant regions.

The CDR3 has 14 amino acids. With V trimmed by 0 bases and J by 14 bases, 10 bases remained unmatched. CDR1 and CDR2 from the germline V gene are SGHVS and FNYEAQ. Sequencing was performed on peripheral blood, taken on day 0 of AZD1222 vaccination. The chain combines TRBV7-6 with TRBJ2-1; TRBD2 matches at 7 bases. The receptor's source is an adult in good health. CDR3 in DNA: TGTGCCAGCAGCTTAGCCCCCGGACTAGTCGCGGAGTTCTTC. Translation gives CASSLAPGLVAEFF.